This TCR beta chain is from a study of beta chain features in type 1 diabetes. Study-wide results and caveats: A potential influence of HLA type upon TCRB rearrangement remained unresolved herein. In every one of the four CD4+ subsets, TCRB CDR3s were moderately but significantly shorter in Type 1 diabetes patients.

This CDR3 region has 14 residues. Deletions cut 4 bases from V and 2 bases from J, with 12 bases between. Per germline, CDR1 SGDLS and CDR2 YYNGEE. All of the isolated RNA was reverse transcribed, so expressed TCRB transcripts were sequenced. Naive, central memory and regulatory T cell samples averaged roughly 3.6 million immunoSEQ reads each. The repertoire was sequenced with immunoSEQ multiplex PCR; TCRdb's copy has only in-frame clones and lacks some. The sample holds about 370,000 clones, 9.6% seen once. By way of CD45RO/CCR7/CD25/CD127/CD95/CD27, the CD4+ regulatory, stem cell-like memory, central memory and naive cells were sorted. This clone was seen only a few times. Its matching antigen is unknown.

Sequenced input: central memory CD4+ T cells from blood. The receptor comes from a man in his thirties or forties with type 1 diabetes. The chain employs TRBV9 and TRBJ2-5; no clear D gene. The CDR3 sequence: CASSTRGAQETQYF. The CDR3 DNA sequence: TGTGCCAGCAGCACCCGCGGAGCGCAAGAGACCCAGTACTTC.